This TCR beta chain is from a study of blood T cell repertoires in COVID-19. Across the study: Specimens from acute and convalescent COVID-19 originated in the United States, Italy and Spain. T cells, B-cell-depleted T cells, or PBMCs provided the cDNA or gDNA that served as material.

In the original workflow: Amplified reference gene primers provided the basis for estimating nucleated cell counts. Clones were read by immunoSEQ multiplex PCR, and TCRdb kept only the in-frame ones, dropping some. V, J and clone size reflect that table, while D and trimming were determined from the DNA. The table records about 73,000 clones, roughly 89% of them present only once. The sequencing input was peripheral blood. This clonotype originated in an elderly man with acute or convalescent COVID-19.

CDR3 nucleotides: TGCGCCAGCAGTGATGTCGGCAATCAGCCCCAGCATTTT. This translates into CASSDVGNQPQHF. The chain joins TRBV10-2 to TRBJ1-5; D is unresolved. CDR3 length: 13 residues. The germline V gene encodes CDR1 WSHSY and CDR2 SAAADI. Deletions cut 3 bases from V and 2 bases from J, with 5 bases between.